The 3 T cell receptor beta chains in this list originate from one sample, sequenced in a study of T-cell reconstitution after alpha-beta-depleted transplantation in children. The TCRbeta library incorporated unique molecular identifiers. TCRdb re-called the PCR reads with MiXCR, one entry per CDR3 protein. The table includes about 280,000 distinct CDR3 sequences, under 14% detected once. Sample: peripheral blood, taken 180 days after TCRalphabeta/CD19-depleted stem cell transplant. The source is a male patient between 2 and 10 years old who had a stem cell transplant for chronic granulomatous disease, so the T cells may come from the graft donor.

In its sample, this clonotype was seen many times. CDR3 nucleotides: TGCGCCAGCAGCAACCGCCGGGACAGGGGTACCTACGAGCAGTACTTC. Translated: CASSNRRDRGTYEQYF. The rearrangement joins TRBV5-1 to TRBJ2-7; 10 bases match TRBD1. With 4 bases clipped from V and 2 bases from J, the junction kept 9 bases outside the gene matches. Per the germline V gene, CDR1 is SGHRS and CDR2 is YFSETQ. The CDR3 is 16 residues long.

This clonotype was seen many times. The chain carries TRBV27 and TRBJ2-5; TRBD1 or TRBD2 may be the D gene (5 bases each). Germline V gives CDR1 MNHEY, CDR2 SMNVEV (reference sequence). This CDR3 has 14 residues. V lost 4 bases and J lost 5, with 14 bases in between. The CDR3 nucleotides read TGTGCCAGCAGTTACAACGGGGCTAGCGAGACCCAGTACTTC. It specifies CASSYNGASETQYF.

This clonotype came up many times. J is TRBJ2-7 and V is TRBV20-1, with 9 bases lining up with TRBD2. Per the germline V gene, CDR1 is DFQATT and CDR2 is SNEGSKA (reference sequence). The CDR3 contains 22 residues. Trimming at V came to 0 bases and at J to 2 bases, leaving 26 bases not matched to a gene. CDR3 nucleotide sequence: TGCAGTGCTAGAGATTACACTGCCGTCCGGCTAGCGGGGAGGATCGGGGCCTACGAGCAGTACTTC. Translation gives CSARDYTAVRLAGRIGAYEQYF.